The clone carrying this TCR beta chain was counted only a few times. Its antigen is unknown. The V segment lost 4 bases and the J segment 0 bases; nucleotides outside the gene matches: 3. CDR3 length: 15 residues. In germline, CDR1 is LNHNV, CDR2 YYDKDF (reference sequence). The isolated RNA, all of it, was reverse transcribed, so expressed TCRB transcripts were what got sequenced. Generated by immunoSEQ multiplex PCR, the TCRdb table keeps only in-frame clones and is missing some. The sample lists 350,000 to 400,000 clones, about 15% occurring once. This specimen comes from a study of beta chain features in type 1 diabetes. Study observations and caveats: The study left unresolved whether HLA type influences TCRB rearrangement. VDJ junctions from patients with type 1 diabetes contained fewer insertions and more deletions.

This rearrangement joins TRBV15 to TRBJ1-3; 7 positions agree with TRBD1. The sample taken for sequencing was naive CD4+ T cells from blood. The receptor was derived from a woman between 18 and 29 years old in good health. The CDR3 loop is CATSNRDSSGNTIYF. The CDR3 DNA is TGTGCCACCAGCAACAGGGACAGCTCTGGAAACACCATATATTTT.